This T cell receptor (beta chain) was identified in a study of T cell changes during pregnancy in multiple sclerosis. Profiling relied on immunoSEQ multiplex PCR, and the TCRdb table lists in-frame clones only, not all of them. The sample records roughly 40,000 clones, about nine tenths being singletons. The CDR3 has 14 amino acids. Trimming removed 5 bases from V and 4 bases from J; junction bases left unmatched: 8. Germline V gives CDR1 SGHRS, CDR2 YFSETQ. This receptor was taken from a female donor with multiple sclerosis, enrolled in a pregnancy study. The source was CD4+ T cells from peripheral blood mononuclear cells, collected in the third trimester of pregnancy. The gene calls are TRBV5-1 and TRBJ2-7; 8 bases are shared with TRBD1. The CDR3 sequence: CASRRTQGAYEQYF. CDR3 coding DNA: TGCGCCAGCAGGAGGACTCAGGGGGCGTACGAGCAGTACTTC.